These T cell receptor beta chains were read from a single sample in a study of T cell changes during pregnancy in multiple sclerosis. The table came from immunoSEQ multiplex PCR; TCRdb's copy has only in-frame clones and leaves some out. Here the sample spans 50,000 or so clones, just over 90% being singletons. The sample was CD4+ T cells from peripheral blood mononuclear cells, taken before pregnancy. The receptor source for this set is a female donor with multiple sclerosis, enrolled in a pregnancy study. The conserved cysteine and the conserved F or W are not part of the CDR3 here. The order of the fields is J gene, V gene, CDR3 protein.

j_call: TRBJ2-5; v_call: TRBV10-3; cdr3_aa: AISESGAGETQY
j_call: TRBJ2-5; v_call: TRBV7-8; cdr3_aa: ASSRDRGRETQY
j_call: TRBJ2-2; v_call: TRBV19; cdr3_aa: ASSIRGTGLGGELF
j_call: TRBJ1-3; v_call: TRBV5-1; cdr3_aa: ASSLTTGSGNTIY
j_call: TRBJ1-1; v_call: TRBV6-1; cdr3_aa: ASSEYGQRNTEAF
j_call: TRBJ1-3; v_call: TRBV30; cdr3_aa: AWVAGNTIY
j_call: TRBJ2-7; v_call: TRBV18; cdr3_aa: ASSPGTGGNYEQY
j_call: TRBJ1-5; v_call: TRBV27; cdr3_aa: ASSYRGGAGQPQH
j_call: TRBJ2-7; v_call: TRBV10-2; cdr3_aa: ASSESIAGGHEQY
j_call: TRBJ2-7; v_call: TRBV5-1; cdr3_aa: ASSLTGTDHQY
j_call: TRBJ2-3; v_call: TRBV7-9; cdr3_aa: ASSFGLGSDTQY
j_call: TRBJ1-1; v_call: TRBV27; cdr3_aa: ASSPWPGQILNTEAF
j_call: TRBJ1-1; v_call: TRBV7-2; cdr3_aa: ASSSKPGITEAF
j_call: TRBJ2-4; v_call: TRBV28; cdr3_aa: ASSSPLGTGKNIQY
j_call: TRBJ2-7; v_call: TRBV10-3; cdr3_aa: AINEGKGQGVEQY
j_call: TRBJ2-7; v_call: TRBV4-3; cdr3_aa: ASSQSPAGGTYEQY
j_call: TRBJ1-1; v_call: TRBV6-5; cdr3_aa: ASSEQPMNTEAF
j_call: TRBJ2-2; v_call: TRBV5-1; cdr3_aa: ASSRSSGMNTGELF
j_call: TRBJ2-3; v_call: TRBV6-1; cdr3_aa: ASSEEGTNVRAQY
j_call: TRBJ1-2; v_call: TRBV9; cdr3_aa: ASSVDQQGRDGYT
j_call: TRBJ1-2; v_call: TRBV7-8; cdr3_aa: ASSLGGSGYGYT
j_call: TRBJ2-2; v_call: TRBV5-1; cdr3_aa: ASSFRTTGELF
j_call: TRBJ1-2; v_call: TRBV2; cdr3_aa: ATAPQRQTNYGYT
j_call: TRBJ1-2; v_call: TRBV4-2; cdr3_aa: ASSQVYPGQDYGYT
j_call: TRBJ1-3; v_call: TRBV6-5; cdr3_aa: ASSLSMSGNTIY
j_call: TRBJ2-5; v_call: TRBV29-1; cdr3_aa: SVDHRVGGGEETQY
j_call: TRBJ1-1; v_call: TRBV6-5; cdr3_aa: ASSYSSTVNTEAF
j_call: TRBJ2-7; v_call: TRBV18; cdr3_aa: ASSPLPGQSNTRGREQY
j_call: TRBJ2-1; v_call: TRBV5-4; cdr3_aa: ASSLGGSGRLHEQF
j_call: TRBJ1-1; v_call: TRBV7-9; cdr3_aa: ASSRALTGANTEAF
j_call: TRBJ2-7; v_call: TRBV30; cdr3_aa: AWRTTGGGREQY
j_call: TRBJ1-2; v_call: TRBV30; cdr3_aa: AWRATATYGYT
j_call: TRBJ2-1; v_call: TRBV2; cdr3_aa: ASRRTSASVNNEQF
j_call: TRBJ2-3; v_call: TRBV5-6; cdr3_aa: ASSSTGKTDTQY
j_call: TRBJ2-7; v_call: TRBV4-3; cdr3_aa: ASSQFLAYEQY
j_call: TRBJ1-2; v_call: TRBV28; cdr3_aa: ASSFLRQGDYGYT
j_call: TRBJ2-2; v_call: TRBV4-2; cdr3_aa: ASSQRRADNTGELF
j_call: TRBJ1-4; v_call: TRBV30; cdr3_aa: AWSVQQTTNEKLF
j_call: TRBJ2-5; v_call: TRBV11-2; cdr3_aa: ASSLGVQETQY
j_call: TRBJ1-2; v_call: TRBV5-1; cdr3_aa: ASSAGTGGRGYT